This T cell receptor (beta chain) stems from a study of T cells expressing NK-cell markers. Study context: TCR beta repertoires came from sorted CD3+CD56+NKG2C+, CD3+CD56+NKG2C- and CD3+CD56-NKG2C+ T cells.

In the case of this clonotype: Its antigen is not known.

The TCR beta cDNA came from 5'RACE template switching with UMIs. From its re-call of the 5' RACE reads, TCRdb lists each CDR3 protein once, without DNA. This sample's table reports 150,000 to 200,000 distinct CDR3 sequences. Study-wide points: A few donors' CD3+CD56-NKG2C+ cells were dominated by the same clonotypes.

The CDR3 has 15 residues. Germline V lookup: CDR1 SGDLS, CDR2 YYNGEE. The source material was blood T cells: a sorted CD56 or NKG2C T cell subset, CD4+ or CD8+ T cells, or bulk PBMC T cells (not recorded which). The sequence came from a man aged 18-75 years in good health. The rearrangement links TRBV9 to TRBJ1-2. CDR3 amino acids: CASSVGGGNNYGYTF.